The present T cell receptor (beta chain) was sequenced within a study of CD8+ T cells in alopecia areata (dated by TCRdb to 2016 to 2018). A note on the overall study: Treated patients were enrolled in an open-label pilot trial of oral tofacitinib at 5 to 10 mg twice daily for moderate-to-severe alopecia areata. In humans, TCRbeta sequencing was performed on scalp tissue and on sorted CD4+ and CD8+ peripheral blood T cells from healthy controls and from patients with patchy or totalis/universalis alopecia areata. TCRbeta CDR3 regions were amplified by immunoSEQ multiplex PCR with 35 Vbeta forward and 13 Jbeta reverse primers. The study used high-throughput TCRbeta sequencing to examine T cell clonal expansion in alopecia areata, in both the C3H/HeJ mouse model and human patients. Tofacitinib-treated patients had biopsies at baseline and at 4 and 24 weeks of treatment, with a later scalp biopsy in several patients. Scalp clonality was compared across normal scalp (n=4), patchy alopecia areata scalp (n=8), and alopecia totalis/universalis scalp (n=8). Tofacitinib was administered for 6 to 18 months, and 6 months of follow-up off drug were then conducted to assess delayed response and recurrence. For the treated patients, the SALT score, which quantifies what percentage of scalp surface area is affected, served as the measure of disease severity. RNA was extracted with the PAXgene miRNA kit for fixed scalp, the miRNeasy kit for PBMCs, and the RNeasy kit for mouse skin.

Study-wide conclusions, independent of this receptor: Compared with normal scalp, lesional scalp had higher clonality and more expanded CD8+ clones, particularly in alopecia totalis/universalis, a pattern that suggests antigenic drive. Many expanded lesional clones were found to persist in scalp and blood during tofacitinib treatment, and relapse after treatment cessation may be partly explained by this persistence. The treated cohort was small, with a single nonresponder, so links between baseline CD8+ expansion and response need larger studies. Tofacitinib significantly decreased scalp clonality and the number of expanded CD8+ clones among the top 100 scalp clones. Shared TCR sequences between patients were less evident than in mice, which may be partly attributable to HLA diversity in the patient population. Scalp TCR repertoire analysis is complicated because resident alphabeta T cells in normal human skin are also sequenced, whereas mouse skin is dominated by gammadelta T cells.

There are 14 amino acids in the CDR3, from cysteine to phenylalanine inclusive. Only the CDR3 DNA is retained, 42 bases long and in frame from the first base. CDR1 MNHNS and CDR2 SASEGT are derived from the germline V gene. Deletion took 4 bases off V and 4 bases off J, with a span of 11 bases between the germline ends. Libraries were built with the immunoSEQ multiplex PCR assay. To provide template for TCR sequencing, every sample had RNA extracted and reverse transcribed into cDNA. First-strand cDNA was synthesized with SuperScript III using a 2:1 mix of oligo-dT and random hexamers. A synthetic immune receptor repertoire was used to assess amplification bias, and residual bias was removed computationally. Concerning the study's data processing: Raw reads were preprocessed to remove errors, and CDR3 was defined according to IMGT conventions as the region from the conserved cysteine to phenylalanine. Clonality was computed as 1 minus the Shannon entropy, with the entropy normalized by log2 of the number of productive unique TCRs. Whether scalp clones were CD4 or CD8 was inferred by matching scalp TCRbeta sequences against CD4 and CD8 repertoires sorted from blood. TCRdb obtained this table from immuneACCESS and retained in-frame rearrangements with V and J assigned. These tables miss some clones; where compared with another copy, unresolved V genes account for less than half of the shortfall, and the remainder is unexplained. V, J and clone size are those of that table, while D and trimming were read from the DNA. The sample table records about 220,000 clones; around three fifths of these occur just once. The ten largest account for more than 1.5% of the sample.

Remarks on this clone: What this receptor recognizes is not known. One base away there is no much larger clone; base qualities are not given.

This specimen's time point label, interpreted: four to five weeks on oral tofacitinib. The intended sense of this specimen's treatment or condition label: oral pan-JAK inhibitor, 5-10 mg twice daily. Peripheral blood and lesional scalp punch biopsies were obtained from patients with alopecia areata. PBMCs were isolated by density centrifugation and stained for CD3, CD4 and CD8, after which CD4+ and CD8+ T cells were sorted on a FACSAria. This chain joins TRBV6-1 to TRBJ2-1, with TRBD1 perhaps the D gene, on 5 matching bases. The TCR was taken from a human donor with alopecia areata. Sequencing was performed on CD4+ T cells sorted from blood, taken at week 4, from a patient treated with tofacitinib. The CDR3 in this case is CASSVRQSYNEQFF. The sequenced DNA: TGTGCCAGCAGTGTTAGACAGAGTTACAATGAGCAGTTCTTC.